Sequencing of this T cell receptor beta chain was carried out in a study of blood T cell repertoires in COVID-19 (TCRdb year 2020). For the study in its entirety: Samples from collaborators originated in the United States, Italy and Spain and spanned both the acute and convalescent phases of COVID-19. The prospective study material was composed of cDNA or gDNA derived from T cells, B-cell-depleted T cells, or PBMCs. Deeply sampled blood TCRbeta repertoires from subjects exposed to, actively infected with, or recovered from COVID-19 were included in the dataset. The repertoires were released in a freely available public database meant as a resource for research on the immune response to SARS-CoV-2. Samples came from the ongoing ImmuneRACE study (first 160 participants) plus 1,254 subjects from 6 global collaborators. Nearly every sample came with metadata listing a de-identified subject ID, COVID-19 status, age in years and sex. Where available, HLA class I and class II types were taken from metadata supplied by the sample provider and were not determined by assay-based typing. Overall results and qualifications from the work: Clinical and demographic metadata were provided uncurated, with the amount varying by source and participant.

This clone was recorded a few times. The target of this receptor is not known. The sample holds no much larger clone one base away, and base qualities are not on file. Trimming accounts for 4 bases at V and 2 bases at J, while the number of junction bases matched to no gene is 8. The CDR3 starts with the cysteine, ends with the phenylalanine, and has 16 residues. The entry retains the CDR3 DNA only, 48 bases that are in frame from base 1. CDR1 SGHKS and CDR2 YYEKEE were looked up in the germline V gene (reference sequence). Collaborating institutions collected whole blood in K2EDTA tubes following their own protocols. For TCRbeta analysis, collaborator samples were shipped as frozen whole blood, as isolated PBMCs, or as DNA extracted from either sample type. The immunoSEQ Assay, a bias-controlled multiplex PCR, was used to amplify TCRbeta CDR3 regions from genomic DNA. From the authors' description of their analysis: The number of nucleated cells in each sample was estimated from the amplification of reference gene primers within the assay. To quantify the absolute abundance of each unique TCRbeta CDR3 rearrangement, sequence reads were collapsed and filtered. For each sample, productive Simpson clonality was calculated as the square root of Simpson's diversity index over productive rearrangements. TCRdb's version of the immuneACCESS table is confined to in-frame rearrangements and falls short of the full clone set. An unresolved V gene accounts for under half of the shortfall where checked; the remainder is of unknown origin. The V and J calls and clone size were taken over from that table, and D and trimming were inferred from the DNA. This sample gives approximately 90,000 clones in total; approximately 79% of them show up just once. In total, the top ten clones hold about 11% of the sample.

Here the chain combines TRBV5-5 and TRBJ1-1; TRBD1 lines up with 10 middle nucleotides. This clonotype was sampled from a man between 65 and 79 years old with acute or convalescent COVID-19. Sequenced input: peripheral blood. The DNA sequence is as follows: TGTGCCAGCAGCCGGACAGGGGGGCTGGGAAACACTGAAGCTTTCTTT. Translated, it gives CASSRTGGLGNTEAFF.